Many counts were recorded for the clone carrying this T cell receptor (beta chain). The antigen remains unidentified. It was by 5'RACE with 10-nucleotide random UMIs that the cDNA was made. TCRdb reanalysed the 5' RACE reads using MiXCR and keeps one entry per CDR3 protein. The sample comprises 15,000 to 25,000 distinct CDR3 sequences, about 7.5% of which are singletons, and 17% rests with the top ten. The sample is drawn from a study of neurological immune-mediated disorders. Study-level points and caveats: The absence of any CDR3 amino acid sequence shared by expanded clones across subjects suggests that repertoires were private in all groups. HTLV-1-associated myelopathy had the most TCR clonal expansion, and multiple sclerosis had the least, less than healthy controls.

This sequence originates from a woman aged 30 to 39 with HTLV-1-associated myelopathy (HAM/TSP). Material for sequencing was CD8+ T cells from blood.

The DNA of the CDR3 is TGTGCCAGCAGCTTAAGTTTTTTGAGGGGTGATGGCTACACCTTC. Protein sequence: CASSLSFLRGDGYTF. V is TRBV7-9 and J is TRBJ1-2; weak D call: TRBD1 (5 bases). CDR1 SEHNR and CDR2 FQNEAQ come from the germline V gene (reference sequence). The CDR3 is made up of 15 amino acids. The germline V and J ends were trimmed by 2 bases and 6 bases, with 16 bases remaining between them.